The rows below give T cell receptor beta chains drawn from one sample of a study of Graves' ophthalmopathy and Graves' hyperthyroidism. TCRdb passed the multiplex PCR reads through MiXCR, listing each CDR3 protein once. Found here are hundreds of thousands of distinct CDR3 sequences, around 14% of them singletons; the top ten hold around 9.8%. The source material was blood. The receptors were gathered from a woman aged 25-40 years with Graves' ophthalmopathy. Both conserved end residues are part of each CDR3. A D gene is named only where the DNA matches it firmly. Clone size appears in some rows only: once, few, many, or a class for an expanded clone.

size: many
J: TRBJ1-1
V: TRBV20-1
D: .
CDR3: CSAHERGAYQMNTEAFF
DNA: TGCAGTGCTCATGAGAGGGGGGCGTATCAGATGAACACTGAAGCTTTCTTT

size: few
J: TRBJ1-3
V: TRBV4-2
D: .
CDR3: CASSPRQLNSGNTIYF
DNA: TGTGCCAGCAGCCCAAGACAGCTCAACTCTGGAAACACCATATATTTT

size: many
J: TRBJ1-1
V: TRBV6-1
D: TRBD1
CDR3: CASSPGQYSLTEAFF
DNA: TGTGCCAGCAGTCCGGGACAGTACAGCCTCACTGAAGCTTTCTTT

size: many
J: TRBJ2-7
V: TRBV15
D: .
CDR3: CATSRGERDKIYEQYF
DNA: TGTGCCACCAGCAGAGGAGAAAGGGACAAGATTTACGAGCAGTACTTC

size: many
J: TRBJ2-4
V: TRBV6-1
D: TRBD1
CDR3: CASSDWTGINIQYF
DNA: TGTGCCAGCAGTGACTGGACAGGGATAAACATTCAGTACTTC

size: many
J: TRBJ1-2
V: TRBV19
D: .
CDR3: CASSPNAGYGYTF
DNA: TGTGCCAGTAGTCCGAACGCTGGGTATGGCTACACCTTC

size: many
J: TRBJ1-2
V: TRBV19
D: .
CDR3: CASSITVNYGYTF
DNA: TGTGCCAGTAGTATAACAGTAAACTATGGCTACACCTTC

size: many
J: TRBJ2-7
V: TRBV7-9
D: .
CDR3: CASSFGGTYEQYF
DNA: TGTGCCAGCAGTTTTGGTGGAACCTACGAGCAGTACTTC

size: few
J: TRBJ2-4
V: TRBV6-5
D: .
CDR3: CASSSPGRMIIQYF
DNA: TGTGCCAGCAGTTCTCCGGGCCGTATGATCATTCAGTACTTC

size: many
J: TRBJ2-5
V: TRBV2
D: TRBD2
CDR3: CASRAGLAGGTTQYF
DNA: TGTGCCAGTCGCGCGGGCTTAGCGGGGGGGACGACCCAGTACTTC

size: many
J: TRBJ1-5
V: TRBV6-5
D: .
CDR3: CASTSNQPQHF
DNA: TGTGCCAGCACTAGCAATCAGCCCCAGCATTTT

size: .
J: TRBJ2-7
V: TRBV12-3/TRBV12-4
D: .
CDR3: CASSLLRALSSYEQYF
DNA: TGTGCCAGCAGTCTGCTAAGGGCCCTTAGCTCCTACGAGCAGTACTTC

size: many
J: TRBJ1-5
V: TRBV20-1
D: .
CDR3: CSASRQSSNQPQHF
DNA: TGCAGTGCTAGTCGGCAGAGTAGCAATCAGCCCCAGCATTTT

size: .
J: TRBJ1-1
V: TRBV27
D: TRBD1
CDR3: CASSPLTGGANTEAFF
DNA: TGTGCCAGCAGTCCCCTTACAGGGGGCGCGAACACTGAAGCTTTCTTT

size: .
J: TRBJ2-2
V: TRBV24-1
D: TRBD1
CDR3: CATSDRKTGGRRTGELFF
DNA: TGTGCCACCAGTGACCGAAAAACAGGGGGCCGGAGAACCGGGGAGCTGTTTTTT